The 30 T cell receptor beta chains presented below share a single source sample, sequenced in a study of shared clonotypes between healthy human individuals. Clones were read by immunoSEQ multiplex PCR, and TCRdb kept only the in-frame ones, dropping some. Of approximately 2.1 million clones in the sample, more than 85% were seen once. Sequencing used naive CD4+ T cells from PBMCs. The subset: CD45RA+ positively selected. These receptors came from a man between 18 and 35 years old in good health. Some clones in this sample may be carry-over from other donors' samples.

On this clone: The sample has other DNA sequences that encode this CDR3 too. The chain has TRBV7-2 and TRBJ2-5; D is unclear. Trimming took 1 base from V and 1 from J, leaving 4 bases between them. This CDR3 is built from 13 residues. The V gene's germline CDR1 is SGHTA and CDR2 FQGNSA. CDR3 sequence reads: CASSLGVQETQYF. CDR3 nucleotide sequence: TGTGCCAGCAGCTTAGGGGTCCAAGAGACCCAGTACTTC.

The chain links TRBV11-3 to TRBJ2-2; the match to TRBD2 covers 7 bases. Per germline, CDR1 SGHNT and CDR2 YENEEA. J gave up 7 bases and V 1 base, and 3 bases lay outside the gene matches. This CDR3 comprises 14 residues. The CDR3 DNA reads as TGTGCCAGCAGCTTAGCCGGGGGGAACGGGGAGCTGTTTTTT. This sequence encodes CASSLAGGNGELFF.

This rearrangement joins TRBV5-5 to TRBJ2-2, with TRBD2 as a possible D gene (5 bases). Deletions cut 4 bases from V and 0 bases from J, with 13 bases between. The CDR3 length is 16 residues. Germline values: CDR1 SGHKS, CDR2 YYEKEE (reference sequence). The CDR3 DNA reads TGTGCCAGCAGCGCCGGTGCCGGGACGAACACCGGGGAGCTGTTTTTT. It codes for CASSAGAGTNTGELFF. The full variable domain, with the rest looked up from reference TRBV5-5 and TRBJ2-2, is DAGVTQSPTHLIKTRGQQVTLRCSPISGHKSVSWYQQVLGQGPQFIFQYYEKEERGRGNFPDRFSARQFPNYSSELNVNALLLGDSALYLCASSAGAGTNTGELFFGEGSRLTVL.

This chain connects TRBV30 to TRBJ1-1, with TRBD1 matching 7 bases. V trimming: 1 base; J trimming: 1 base; junction bases outside the gene matches: 3. CDR1 and CDR2 from the germline V gene are GTSNPN and SVGIG (reference sequence). There are 14 residues in the CDR3. The CDR3 bases are TGTGCCTGGAGTGGGGACAGAGCGAACACTGAAGCTTTCTTT. Translated, it gives CAWSGDRANTEAFF.

This rearrangement joins TRBV5-4 to TRBJ2-5, with TRBD1 matching over 7 bases. Looked up from germline, CDR1 is SGHNT and CDR2 is YYREEE (reference sequence). With 0 bases clipped from V and 5 bases from J, the junction kept 7 bases outside the gene matches. The CDR3 runs to 15 residues. CDR3 loop: CASSLDSGGTETQYF. Here the CDR3 DNA reads TGTGCCAGCAGCTTGGACTCAGGGGGTACGGAGACCCAGTACTTC. The entire variable domain, with the rest obtained from reference TRBV5-4 and TRBJ2-5, is as follows: ETGVTQSPTHLIKTRGQQVTLRCSSQSGHNTVSWYQQALGQGPQFIFQYYREEENGRGNFPPRFSGLQFPNYSSELNVNALELDDSALYLCASSLDSGGTETQYFGPGTRLLVL.

The V call is TRBV10-1, the J call TRBJ1-2; unclear D gene. The germline V gene encodes CDR1 WNHNN and CDR2 SYGVQD (reference sequence). Deletions cut 3 bases from V and 8 bases from J, with 13 bases between. The CDR3 contains 13 residues. CDR3 in amino acids: CASSDRSGEGYTF. CDR3 bases: TGCGCCAGCAGTGACAGGTCCGGAGAGGGCTACACCTTC.

The chain uses TRBV27 and TRBJ2-7; D is tentatively TRBD1 or TRBD2 (6 bases each). V was clipped by 7 bases and J by 6 bases, with 16 bases between them. This CDR3 is 13 amino acids long. Germline CDR1 and CDR2: MNHEY and SMNVEV (reference sequence). Here the CDR3 reads CASKETGAGEQYF. In DNA, the CDR3 is TGTGCCAGCAAAGAGACGGGGGCGGGCGAGCAGTACTTC.

The gene calls are TRBV9 and TRBJ2-7, with TRBD2 matching 12 bases. Germline CDR1 SGDLS, CDR2 YYNGEE. The CDR3 is 15 residues long. Trimming took 4 bases from V and 6 from J; bases not matched to a gene: 8. CDR3 DNA sequence: TGTGCCAGCAGCCCAGCTAGCGGGAGGGCTGGCGAGCAGTACTTC. It yields the protein CASSPASGRAGEQYF.

This rearrangement joins TRBV27 to TRBJ2-1; 9 bases fit TRBD2. Germline CDR1 and CDR2: MNHEY and SMNVEV (reference sequence). This CDR3 is 22 amino acids long. The J segment lost 5 bases and the V segment lost 8 bases, leaving 31 bases of the junction unmatched. The CDR3 sequence is CASSGHTRSGTSTLVRNNEQFF. CDR3 nucleotides: TGTGCCAGCTCAGGGCATACAAGATCCGGGACTAGCACTTTGGTACGCAACAATGAGCAGTTCTTC.

This chain links TRBV2 with TRBJ2-1, with TRBD2 identical over 7 bases. The germline V gene has CDR1 SNHLY and CDR2 FYNNEI. The CDR3 totals 14 residues. With V trimmed by 10 bases and J by 5 bases, 11 bases remained unmatched. The CDR3 here is CAITREGHHNEQFF. The CDR3 DNA reads as TGTGCCATCACGAGGGAGGGGCACCACAATGAGCAGTTCTTC.

The sample holds a few counts of this clone. This sample includes further DNA sequences coding for the same CDR3. V gene TRBV7-9 combines with J gene TRBJ2-3; the D is unclear. V was cut by 3 bases and J by 6 bases, with 7 bases left in between. Germline V gives CDR1 SEHNR, CDR2 FQNEAQ (reference sequence). The CDR3 extends over 12 amino acids. The CDR3 DNA reads TGTGCCAGCAGCTTCCAGGCCGATACGCAGTATTTT. Translated, it gives CASSFQADTQYF.

This clone was seen once. This rearrangement joins TRBV28 to TRBJ2-7; perhaps TRBD2 as D (6 bases). The ends were cut back, 3 bases at V and 5 bases at J, with 20 bases in the middle. From germline, CDR1 is MDHEN and CDR2 SYDVKM. This CDR3 is built from 16 residues. CDR3 in amino acids: CASSLGGGFVPHEQYF. The CDR3, as DNA: TGTGCCAGCAGTTTGGGGGGAGGTTTCGTCCCCCACGAGCAGTACTTC.

This sequence joins TRBV7-2 and TRBJ2-1, with 8 bases identical to TRBD2. Germline assignment: CDR1 SGHTA and CDR2 FQGNSA. The CDR3 has 14 amino acids. V gave up 1 base and J gave up 5 bases; unmatched junction bases: 1. This CDR3 is CASSLGGGNNEQFF. In DNA form, the CDR3 reads TGTGCCAGCAGCTTAGGCGGGGGGAACAATGAGCAGTTCTTC.

The rearrangement joins TRBV6-5 to TRBJ2-1; 7 bases match TRBD2. The CDR3 spans 16 residues. CDR1 and CDR2 from the germline V gene are MNHEY and SVGAGI. V lost 0 bases and J lost 5; bases outside the gene matches: 7. CDR3 sequence (DNA): TGTGCCAGCAGTTACTCGACTGGGACTAATAACAATGAGCAGTTCTTC. Translated: CASSYSTGTNNNEQFF.

The chain has TRBV18 and TRBJ2-2; D might be TRBD2 (6 bases). CDR1 and CDR2 (germline): KGHSH, LQKENI. The CDR3 length is 19 residues. V lost 6 bases to trimming and J lost 0 bases, with 23 bases between them. The CDR3 reads CASSSTVGLTRANTGELFF. The DNA of the CDR3 is TGTGCCAGCTCCTCCACGGTCGGCCTGACTAGAGCGAACACCGGGGAGCTGTTTTTT.

This clone was detected only once. The chain couples TRBV15 to TRBJ2-2; possible D gene TRBD2, 6 bases. Trimming pared 3 bases from V and 4 bases from J, leaving 12 bases between. Germline CDR1 LNHNV, CDR2 YYDKDF (reference sequence). The CDR3 is 15 amino acids. CDR3 region: CATSRGGGVTGELFF. The DNA of the CDR3 is TGTGCCACCAGCAGGGGAGGCGGAGTCACCGGGGAGCTGTTTTTT.

The chain is built from TRBV18 and TRBJ2-7, with D possibly matching TRBD2 (6 bases). V was trimmed by 6 bases and J by 2 bases, leaving 14 bases between them. Germline V gene lookup returns CDR1 KGHSH and CDR2 LQKENI. This CDR3 contains 14 residues. CDR3 in DNA: TGTGCCAGCTCCCCAGGAGGGTTCACCTACGAGCAGTACTTC. Protein sequence: CASSPGGFTYEQYF.

The rearrangement links TRBV7-9 to TRBJ2-1, with 14 bases matching TRBD2. Germline CDR1 SEHNR, CDR2 FQNEAQ (reference sequence). This CDR3 is 15 amino acids long. J gave up 8 bases and V 6 bases, and 6 bases lay outside the gene matches. CDR3 sequence (DNA): TGTGCCAGCAGGACCGGACTAGCGGGAGGTGATGAGCAGTTCTTC. Its translation is CASRTGLAGGDEQFF. The complete variable domain, with remaining parts taken from reference TRBV7-9 and TRBJ2-1, reads DTGVSQNPRHKITKRGQNVTFRCDPISEHNRLYWYRQTLGQGPEFLTYFQNEAQLEKSRLLSDRFSAERPKGSFSTLEIQRTEQGDSAMYLCASRTGLAGGDEQFFGPGTRLTVL.

This CDR3 reads CASSLDWEGKTQYF. CDR3 bases: TGCGCCAGCAGCTTGGATTGGGAGGGCAAGACCCAGTACTTC. The chain employs TRBV5-1 and TRBJ2-5, with 7 bases aligning to TRBD2. Germline CDR1 reads SGHRS; CDR2 reads YFSETQ. The CDR3 totals 14 residues. Germline trimming cut 0 bases from V and 6 bases from J; bases unmatched to any gene: 5.

This clone appeared a single time. V is TRBV7-2 and J is TRBJ2-5, with 7 positions matching TRBD2. This CDR3 contains 15 residues. J lost 4 bases, V lost 5 bases, and 10 bases had no gene match. Germline V lookup: CDR1 SGHTA, CDR2 FQGNSA. The CDR3 sequence: CASSPRRGGGETQYF. CDR3 coding DNA: TGTGCCAGCAGCCCCAGGAGGGGCGGGGGAGAGACCCAGTACTTC. Complete variable domain (other parts from reference TRBV7-2 and TRBJ2-5): GAGVSQSPSNKVTEKGKDVELRCDPISGHTALYWYRQSLGQGLEFLIYFQGNSAPDKSGLPSDRFSAERTGGSVSTLTIQRTQQEDSAVYLCASSPRRGGGETQYFGPGTRLLVL.

In its sample, this clone was seen once. The V gene is TRBV6-1, the J gene TRBJ1-5; D gene ambiguous. The ends were cut back, 5 bases at V and 0 bases at J, with 8 bases in the middle. This CDR3 spans 14 amino acids. The V gene's germline CDR1 is MNHNS and CDR2 SASEGT. In nucleotides, the CDR3 is TGTGCCAGCAGTCCGGATAATAGCAATCAGCCCCAGCATTTT. Protein: CASSPDNSNQPQHF.

The V gene is TRBV19, the J gene TRBJ2-5; D is possibly TRBD2 (6 bases). Trimming stripped 6 bases from V and 3 bases from J, with 14 bases between. The CDR3 loop spans 14 amino acids. Germline V gives CDR1 LNHDA, CDR2 SQIVND (reference sequence). The CDR3 is CASRPGEREETQYF. The CDR3 DNA sequence: TGTGCCAGTAGACCGGGGGAGAGGGAAGAGACCCAGTACTTC.

This sequence joins TRBV28 and TRBJ2-7; weak D call: TRBD1 (7 bases). Germline CDR1 reads MDHEN; CDR2 reads SYDVKM. V lost 1 base and J lost 4, with 23 bases in between. This CDR3 has 18 residues. In nucleotides, the CDR3 is TGTGCCAGCAGTTTATTAGATCCGTGGAGGGGGCAACTGTACGAGCAGTACTTC. This translates into CASSLLDPWRGQLYEQYF. The variable domain in full, with the rest retrieved from reference TRBV28 and TRBJ2-7, is DVKVTQSSRYLVKRTGEKVFLECVQDMDHENMFWYRQDPGLGLRLIYFSYDVKMKEKGDIPEGYSVSREKKERFSLILESASTNQTSMYLCASSLLDPWRGQLYEQYFGPGTRLTVT.

This CDR3 reads CASIPTATSGSIRHEQYF. CDR3 bases: TGTGCCAGTATTCCGACAGCGACTAGCGGGAGTATTAGGCACGAGCAGTACTTC. The chain carries TRBV19 and TRBJ2-7, with TRBD2 matching 12 bases. Germline assignment: CDR1 LNHDA and CDR2 SQIVND (reference sequence). The CDR3 runs 18 residues. Losses at the gene ends were 7 bases for V and 5 bases for J; bases not matched to a gene: 18.

CDR3 DNA sequence: TGTGCCAGCAGTCTACGACAGGGGTTTTATGGCTACACCTTC. Amino acid sequence: CASSLRQGFYGYTF. This chain links TRBV28 with TRBJ1-2, with TRBD1 identical over 8 bases. Germline V gene sequence: CDR1 MDHEN, CDR2 SYDVKM. V shed 5 bases and J 5 bases; nucleotides not matched to a gene: 7. This CDR3 is 14 amino acids long.

This chain uses TRBV11-3 with TRBJ1-4; D ambiguous. Germline lookup yields CDR1 SGHNT and CDR2 YENEEA. V gave up 5 bases and J gave up 13 bases, with 11 bases separating them. The CDR3 contains 11 residues. This CDR3 reads CASSRDRRLFF. CDR3 sequence (DNA): TGTGCCAGCAGCAGGGATAGAAGACTGTTTTTT. The entire variable domain, with the rest obtained from reference TRBV11-3 and TRBJ1-4, is as follows: EAGVVQSPRYKIIEKKQPVAFWCNPISGHNTLYWYLQNLGQGPELLIRYENEEAVDDSQLPKDRFSAERLKGVDSTLKIQPAELGDSAVYLCASSRDRRLFFGSGTQLSVL.

The chain is built from TRBV5-1 and TRBJ2-1; 8 bases line up with TRBD1. V was clipped by 4 bases and J by 6 bases; unmatched bases: 12. The CDR3 has 16 residues. The V gene's germline CDR1 is SGHRS and CDR2 YFSETQ. Here the CDR3 reads CASSVAGTGGSNEQFF. The CDR3 DNA is TGCGCCAGCAGCGTGGCAGGGACAGGTGGGTCCAATGAGCAGTTCTTC.

The chain couples TRBV7-2 to TRBJ1-2, with TRBD1 identical over 10 bases. V dropped 1 base and J dropped 7; count of bases not matched to a gene: 9. Germline CDR1 and CDR2: SGHTA and FQGNSA. The CDR3 is 16 amino acids. The CDR3 protein is CASSLGQGARSGGYTF. In nucleotides, the CDR3 is TGTGCCAGCAGCTTAGGACAGGGGGCCCGTTCGGGTGGCTACACCTTC.

V and J are TRBV27 and TRBJ1-2; TRBD1 agrees at 10 bases. Germline loops: CDR1 MNHEY, CDR2 SMNVEV (reference sequence). The CDR3 runs to 16 residues. J gave up 4 bases and V 5 bases, and 10 bases lay outside the gene matches. In DNA form, the CDR3 reads TGTGCCAGCAGTGGGCTTGGGACAGGGGCGGCCTATGGCTACACCTTC. Translating it yields CASSGLGTGAAYGYTF.

The rearrangement uses TRBV29-1 and TRBJ1-4; D ambiguous. Per germline, CDR1 SQVTM and CDR2 ANQGSEA. The V end was cut by 7 bases, the J end by 0 bases, with 3 bases between. The CDR3 contains 11 residues. The CDR3: CSAATNEKLFF. CDR3 sequence (DNA): TGCAGCGCTGCAACTAATGAAAAACTGTTTTTT.